This T cell receptor beta chain is drawn from a study of beta chain features in type 1 diabetes (dated by TCRdb to 2017 to 2018). Background for the entire study: Mean age, gender distribution, total cell number and subset yield did not differ between patients and healthy donors. Across all samples, around 100 million sorted cells were examined, and cell number per subset correlated strongly with RNA yield. The study compared TCRB repertoires of sorted circulating CD4+ T cell subsets between recently diagnosed type 1 diabetes patients and matched healthy donors. Whereas all 30 or so donors provided naive and central memory subsets, regulatory and stem cell-like memory subsets were isolated from just 8 patients and about 8 healthy donors.

CDR1 MNHEY and CDR2 SMNVEV were looked up in the germline V gene (reference sequence). From cysteine to phenylalanine, the CDR3 is 17 amino acids long. Only the CDR3 DNA is retained, 51 bases long and in frame from the first base. Germline trimming: 3 bases from V, 1 base from J; junction bases outside gene matches: 7. The paper as a whole reports these results and caveats: Patients with type 1 diabetes made fewer insertions and deleted more nucleotides at VDJ recombination sites, implying thymic rearrangement abnormalities. In all four CD4+ subsets, TCRB CDR3 length was moderately but significantly shorter in type 1 diabetes patients. Because small numbers of individuals were included in the HLA sub-analyses, any influence of HLA type on TCRB rearrangement was left unresolved. Because cDNA was sequenced instead of genomic DNA, activated cells with high expression could be over-represented, although the groups did not differ in activation or CD3 levels. PCR might favor shorter templates, but patient and control samples were amplified and corrected together, so any skew would affect both groups equally. Naive, central memory and regulatory TCRB repertoires appeared to be more alike among patients than among healthy donors.

Each donor gave one peripheral blood draw, averaging approximately 120 mL, which was collected into heparinised tubes. A BD FACSAria II and a panel including CD45RO, CCR7, CD25, CD127, CD95 and CD27 were used to sort naive, central memory, regulatory and stem cell-like memory CD4+ T cells. Every sorted population had a purity above 98%. Right away, PBMCs were isolated by Lymphoprep density gradient centrifugation and were stained directly, with no culture step. Samples were stained and sorted in pairs, with one healthy donor and one patient per experiment, so that batch effects were minimized. The entire amount of isolated RNA was reverse transcribed using the High Capacity cDNA Reverse Transcription Kit, so the sequenced TCRB transcripts were expressed ones. Naive, central memory and regulatory T cell samples underwent deep immunoSEQ sequencing, averaging roughly 3.4 million total reads per sample. Sorted cells were lysed in RLT buffer and RNA was extracted with DNase-treated RNeasy Micro or Mini kits, depending on cell number. Each cell subset was processed separately to prevent cross-contamination, with patient and healthy donor samples processed together. TCRB sequences were amplified from cDNA with the immunoSEQ multiplex PCR, producing 87-bp fragments spanning the CDR3 region. Sequencing of the amplicons was performed on the Illumina HiSeq platform. On the study's bioinformatics: PCR bias was computationally corrected using synthetic template baselines, reads within Hamming distance 2 were collapsed, and singletons that could not be merged were discarded. Reads were aligned against IMGT so that V, D and J genes, CDR3 length and insertions or deletions at six rearrangement sites could be assigned. Within each subset, clonotype counts were normalized to sorted cell number, and only after that were true diversity and Gini coefficients computed with the tcR R package. The overlap coefficient, calculated on TCRB nucleotide sequences, was used to quantify repertoire sharing. Out-of-frame TCRB sequences from naive cells were analyzed to stand in for the pre-selection repertoire. As stored in TCRdb, this immuneACCESS dataset retains in-frame rearrangements with V and J assigned. A fraction of the clones does not appear; measured against another copy, unresolved V genes explain less than half of the discrepancy, and the remainder lacks a known reason. V and J calls and clone size follow that table, whereas D and trimming were derived from the DNA. The sample table records hundreds of thousands of clones; 10% to 15% of these occur just once. Jointly, the top ten make up 0.02% to 0.025% of the sample.

As regards this clone: The antigen this receptor binds is unknown. Per-base qualities were not stored, and no clone one base away is much larger.

The TCR originated in a man younger than 35 with type 1 diabetes. The material sequenced was naive CD4+ T cells from blood. Explained via the paper, the cell subset or site label denotes: true naive CD4+ T cells. Recombination joined TRBV27 with TRBJ2-5, with 11 junctional bases fitting TRBD2. The DNA sequence is given as TGTGCCAGCAGTTTCCGGGGACTAGCGGCTCTCCAAGAGACCCAGTACTTC. The translation is CASSFRGLAALQETQYF.